This TCR beta chain is from a study of blood T cell repertoires in COVID-19 (dated by TCRdb to the early 2020s). Study-level background: Collaborator samples came from the United States, Italy and Spain and covered acute and convalescent phases of COVID-19. Samples were obtained from the ongoing ImmuneRACE study (first 160 participants) and from over 1,000 subjects provided by 6 global collaborators. The repertoires were released in a freely available public database meant as a resource for research on the immune response to SARS-CoV-2. Sample metadata almost always included a de-identified subject ID, COVID-19 status, age in years and sex. The material from the prospective study consisted of cDNA or gDNA derived from T cells, B-cell-depleted T cells, or PBMCs. Subjects who had been exposed to COVID-19, were actively infected with it, or had recovered from it provided the deeply sampled blood TCRbeta repertoires that made up the dataset. Where HLA class I and class II types were available, the types were taken from metadata supplied by the sample provider, not from assay-based typing. Beyond this particular receptor, the publication reports: How much clinical and demographic metadata was included differed by source and by participant, and the metadata was provided uncurated.

TCRbeta CDR3 regions were amplified from genomic DNA using the immunoSEQ Assay, a bias-controlled multiplex PCR. The source study handled its data this way. Nucleated cell counts per sample were estimated from amplification of reference gene primers within the assay. Sequence reads were collapsed and filtered to measure the absolute abundance of every unique TCRbeta CDR3 rearrangement. For each sample, productive Simpson clonality was calculated as the square root of Simpson's diversity index across productive rearrangements. TCRdb limited this immuneACCESS table to in-frame rearrangements with V and J called. A share of clones is missing; checked studies link under half to unresolved V genes, and the rest is unexplained. The V and J calls and clone size come from that table; D and trimming were worked out from the DNA. A total of 470,000 or so clones appear in this sample, 80% to 90% of them only once. The top ten clonotypes cover about 3% of the sample.

Its CDR3 holds 15 amino acids, cysteine through phenylalanine. The only DNA kept is the CDR3, 45 bases in frame from the first base. The germline V gene (reference sequence) supplies CDR1 LNHNV and CDR2 YYDKDF. Trimming accounts for 5 bases at V and 0 bases at J, while the number of junction bases matched to no gene is 4. Whole blood was collected in K2EDTA tubes by collaborating institutions according to the institutions' own protocols. For TCRbeta analysis, collaborators shipped samples in one of three forms: frozen whole blood, isolated PBMCs, or DNA extracted from either of those sample types. In the case of this clone: Its binding antigen is unknown. Base qualities are not at hand, and no much larger clone is one base apart.

The sequencing sample was made of peripheral blood. The rearranged segments are TRBV15 and TRBJ2-1; 7 central bases correspond to TRBD1. The sequence derives from a human donor in a cohort sampled during active COVID-19. The CDR3 protein is CATSVQGSSYNEQFF. The nucleotide sequence reads as follows: TGTGCCACCAGCGTACAGGGGAGCTCCTACAATGAGCAGTTCTTC.